These T cell receptor beta chains were read from a single sample in a study of blood T cell repertoires in COVID-19. The protocol was immunoSEQ multiplex PCR, while the TCRdb copy is restricted to in-frame clones and leaves out a portion. The sample holds roughly 30,000 clones; roughly 90% are singletons and the top ten take 2% to 3%. The source material was peripheral blood. These receptors came from a human donor in a cohort sampled during active COVID-19. Each CDR3 is given with its conserved first and last residue. The size entry is marked missing in some rows and otherwise reads once, few, many or a size class.

j_call v_call clone_size cdr3_length cdr3_aa
TRBJ1-2 TRBV6-5 - 16 CASSYSGLLSSGGYTF
TRBJ1-4 TRBV5-4 - 16 CASSRGGTGEGEKLFF
TRBJ2-7 TRBV5-7 - 14 CASSLFGATYEQYF
TRBJ1-2 TRBV11-2 - 13 CASSLEVGSGYTF
TRBJ1-2 TRBV3-1/TRBV3-2 - 15 CASSQGASGTGGYTF
TRBJ1-4 TRBV20-1 - 13 CSASVGGSEKLFF
TRBJ1-5 TRBV2 - 14 CASNRVEGGQPQHF
TRBJ2-1 TRBV25-1 few 15 CASSVLSGDHNEQFF
TRBJ1-5 TRBV18 few 14 CASSLGQGGQPQHF
TRBJ1-5 TRBV9 - 16 CASSVVTEERNQPQHF
TRBJ2-3 TRBV24-1 - 14 CATSDFRGGDTQYF
TRBJ2-3 TRBV25-1 - 14 CASSWTGGLDTQYF
TRBJ2-3 TRBV7-9 - 16 CASSRNPGQGTDTQYF
TRBJ2-1 TRBV6-5 - 15 CASSYSGGNYNEQFF
TRBJ2-3 TRBV7-2 - 13 CASSLEGTDTQYF
TRBJ2-1 TRBV6-5 - 13 CASRGTGDNEQFF
TRBJ1-1 TRBV28 - 15 CASSQKYRGGTEAFF
TRBJ1-4 TRBV4-3 - 13 CASSLQANEKLFF
TRBJ1-1 TRBV14 - 14 CASSQEGVGTEAFF
TRBJ1-4 TRBV10-3 - 16 CAISPTGGLSNEKLFF
TRBJ2-7 TRBV7-3 - 14 CASSAAGSLDEQYF
TRBJ1-2 TRBV3-1/TRBV3-2 - 14 CASSRGDFNYGYTF
TRBJ2-3 TRBV30 - 13 CAWSIDRVDTQYF
TRBJ1-5 TRBV4-1 - 16 CASSLPGQGTGQPQHF
TRBJ2-1 TRBV7-3 - 15 CASSRTSGGNNEQFF
TRBJ1-2 TRBV7-8 - 14 CASSLGSAGYGYTF
TRBJ2-5 TRBV2 - 14 CASSTTGAGETQYF
TRBJ1-6 TRBV7-2 - 17 CASSPAGPRAYNSPLHF
TRBJ2-2 TRBV4-3 once 17 CASSQELLAGGPGELFF
TRBJ1-6 TRBV13 few 17 CASSLSGGRGYNSPLHF
TRBJ2-7 TRBV28 - 15 CASSLPTGATYEQYF
TRBJ2-1 TRBV5-1 once 14 CASSLRQGRNEQFF
TRBJ1-2 TRBV9 - 15 CASSASPGAFYGYTF
TRBJ2-3 TRBV18 - 15 CASSQAGGPADTQYF
TRBJ1-2 TRBV19 once 12 CASSDQGYGYTF
TRBJ1-2 TRBV6-5 once 12 CASTGGNYGYTF
TRBJ1-1 TRBV21-1 - 12 CASSGHKGEAFF
TRBJ2-5 TRBV11-1 - 13 CASSLREGETQYF
TRBJ2-1 TRBV27 - 15 CASSVRQGGYNEQFF
TRBJ2-7 TRBV2 - 15 CASSTTSGVSYEQYF
TRBJ1-2 TRBV29-1 - 13 CSVEKNVGSGYTF
TRBJ2-6 TRBV19 - 19 CASSSHRGLTLSGANVLTF
TRBJ2-1 TRBV18 - 15 CASSQTSGGHNEQFF
TRBJ1-3 TRBV4-3 - 16 CASSQEIGGAGNTIYF
TRBJ1-1 TRBV6-5 - 13 CASTTPQGREAFF
TRBJ1-1 TRBV5-6 - 14 CASSGDRESTEAFF
TRBJ1-4 TRBV29-1 once 16 CSVEGRQDFSNEKLFF
TRBJ2-1 TRBV19 - 16 CASSIRPGKSYNEQFF
TRBJ2-3 TRBV3-1/TRBV3-2 - 17 CASSPNWVGASTDTQYF
TRBJ2-2 TRBV6-1 - 14 CASSEAAGVEELFF
TRBJ2-1 TRBV6-4 - 16 CASSVHSGGQYNEQFF